One sample yielded the 28 T cell receptor beta chains listed below, sequenced in a study of CD8+ T cells in alopecia areata. Extraction and reverse transcription of RNA yielded cDNA as the sequencing template. Using immunoSEQ multiplex PCR, the repertoire was profiled, and TCRdb retains in-frame clones only, with some absent. Of about 110,000 clones listed, 59% are singletons. Sequencing was performed on CD8+ T cells sorted from blood. These receptors originate from a human donor in good health.

This clone has ten or more counts. The genes are TRBV28 and TRBJ2-7, with D maybe TRBD2 (7 bases). The CDR3 runs 16 residues. The germline gives CDR1 MDHEN, CDR2 SYDVKM. V was shortened by 1 base and J by 6 bases, with 19 bases between the two germline ends. This chain's CDR3 is CASSLYRLGGPGEQYF. DNA for the CDR3: TGTGCCAGCAGTTTATACCGCTTGGGGGGGCCGGGCGAGCAGTACTTC. The complete variable domain, with remaining parts taken from reference TRBV28 and TRBJ2-7, reads DVKVTQSSRYLVKRTGEKVFLECVQDMDHENMFWYRQDPGLGLRLIYFSYDVKMKEKGDIPEGYSVSREKKERFSLILESASTNQTSMYLCASSLYRLGGPGEQYFGPGTRLTVT.

The rearrangement uses TRBV18 and TRBJ1-6; D is unresolved. Germline V gives CDR1 KGHSH, CDR2 LQKENI. This CDR3 comprises 12 residues. The V end lost 0 bases, the J end lost 12 bases, and 6 bases lay between the germline ends. Here the CDR3 DNA reads TGTGCCAGCTCACCACCGCGGGGACCCCTCCACTTT. Translated, it gives CASSPPRGPLHF.

The chain uses TRBV5-4 and TRBJ2-7; maybe TRBD1 (6 bases). The V and J ends lost 4 bases and 2 bases respectively, with 13 bases between them. The CDR3 runs 14 residues. CDR1 is SGHNT and CDR2 is YYREEE in the germline V gene (reference sequence). The CDR3 DNA is TGTGCCAGCAGCGCCGCGACAGGAGCCTACGAGCAGTACTTC. Translated: CASSAATGAYEQYF.

The V and J genes are TRBV4-3 and TRBJ2-1; TRBD1 agrees at 7 bases. The trim removed 4 bases at V and 11 bases at J, leaving 5 bases unmatched. The CDR3 is 12 residues long. The germline CDR1 and CDR2 sequences are LGHNA and YSLEER. CDR3 nucleotides: TGCGCCAGCAGCCGATACAGGGGTCAGCAGTTCTTC. This sequence encodes CASSRYRGQQFF.

The rearrangement joins TRBV10-3 to TRBJ2-7; D call uncertain. Germline V gives CDR1 ENHRY, CDR2 SYGVKD. The V end was cut by 0 bases, the J end by 2 bases, with 14 bases between. The CDR3 totals 16 residues. The CDR3: CAISESGQSVTYEQYF. The CDR3 DNA reads TGTGCCATCAGTGAGTCGGGCCAGTCCGTCACCTACGAGCAGTACTTC.

The rearrangement links TRBV30 to TRBJ1-2; TRBD1 matches 8 bases. The CDR3 is 13 amino acids. V trimming: 3 bases; J trimming: 7 bases; junction bases outside the gene matches: 7. The V gene's germline CDR1 is GTSNPN and CDR2 SVGIG (reference sequence). This CDR3 reads CAWRAGTGLGYTF. Written as DNA, the CDR3 is TGTGCCTGGAGAGCCGGGACAGGTCTTGGCTACACCTTC.

This clone was detected once. This chain joins TRBV5-6 and TRBJ1-2; unclear D gene. The CDR3 sequence is 13 residues long. Germline CDR1 SGHDT, CDR2 YYEEEE. The V gene lost 0 bases and the J gene lost 1 base, with 4 bases spanning the gap. The CDR3 nucleotides are TGTGCCAGCAGCTTGGACAGTAACTATGGCTACACCTTC. This codes for CASSLDSNYGYTF.

There are a few counts of this clone. The junction differs from germline at one of its ends, possibly a read error. The chain recombines TRBV7-7 with TRBJ2-7; TRBD1 aligns across 7 bases. CDR3 length: 15 residues. CDR1 is SSHAT, CDR2 FNYEAQ, per germline (reference sequence). In DNA form, the CDR3 reads TGTGCTAGCAGCTTAGCGCTGGGACAGCGCTACGAGCAGTACTTC. Protein sequence: CASSLALGQRYEQYF.

V is TRBV6-6 and J is TRBJ2-1, with D possibly called TRBD1 or TRBD2 (5 bases each). CDR1 is MNHNY and CDR2 is SVGAGI in the germline V gene (reference sequence). V was clipped by 8 bases and J by 6 bases, with 8 bases between them. The CDR3 sequence is 11 residues long. CDR3 sequence reads: CASPRGNEQFF. CDR3 nucleotides: TGTGCCAGCCCGAGGGGCAATGAGCAGTTCTTC.

The V and J genes are TRBV28 and TRBJ2-7, with D perhaps TRBD1 (6 bases). This CDR3 is 17 amino acids long. Trimming pared 2 bases from V and 0 bases from J, leaving 17 bases between. Per the germline V gene, CDR1 is MDHEN and CDR2 is SYDVKM. The DNA for the CDR3 is TGTGCCAGCAGTTTAAGGGGTATACAGGGTAACTCCTACGAGCAGTACTTC. It specifies CASSLRGIQGNSYEQYF.

The V gene is TRBV2, the J gene TRBJ1-5, with 9 bases lining up with TRBD1. Germline values: CDR1 SNHLY, CDR2 FYNNEI. The CDR3 is 16 residues long. V shed 3 bases and J 0 bases; nucleotides not matched to a gene: 3. CDR3 sequence: CASSETGGDSNQPQHF. In nucleotides, the CDR3 is TGTGCCAGCAGTGAGACAGGGGGGGATAGCAATCAGCCCCAGCATTTT.

J is TRBJ1-2 and V is TRBV7-9, with unresolved D. Germline V gene data show CDR1 as SEHNR and CDR2 as FQNEAQ (reference sequence). V was trimmed by 7 bases and J by 7 bases, leaving 16 bases between them. The CDR3 length is 13 residues. CDR3 DNA: TGTGCCAGCATCATTGACGGGTTATCTGGCTACACCTTC. It translates to CASIIDGLSGYTF.

V gene TRBV2 combines with J gene TRBJ2-5; D might be TRBD2 (5 bases). Trimming shortened V by 5 bases and J by 2 bases, and 15 bases separated the two germline ends. The germline V gene encodes CDR1 SNHLY and CDR2 FYNNEI. CDR3 length equals 15 residues. The CDR3 DNA sequence: TGTGCCAGCAGTACCTTCGAGGGAGCACAAGAGACCCAGTACTTC. This sequence encodes CASSTFEGAQETQYF.

Only one count was recorded for this clone. The rearrangement uses TRBV4-3 and TRBJ1-1, with unresolved D. The CDR3 has 13 amino acids. V was cut by 0 bases and J by 5 bases, with 7 bases left in between. Germline CDR1 reads LGHNA; CDR2 reads YSLEER. DNA of the CDR3: TGCGCCAGCAGCCAAGAGCCGGAAACTGAAGCTTTCTTT. It translates to CASSQEPETEAFF.

This clone was seen more than once but under ten times. The gene calls are TRBV6-6 and TRBJ2-1; 11 bases fit TRBD2. Germline assignment: CDR1 MNHNY and CDR2 SVGAGI (reference sequence). CDR3 length: 14 amino acids. J gave up 8 bases and V 5 bases, and 5 bases lay outside the gene matches. CDR3 in DNA: TGTGCCAGCAGTACAGGACTAGCGGGCGATGAGCAGTTCTTC. It yields the protein CASSTGLAGDEQFF.

The chain is built from TRBV5-1 and TRBJ1-2; D not resolved. This CDR3 has 15 residues. V shed 3 bases and J shed 4 bases, with 16 bases lying between them. Looked up from germline, CDR1 is SGHRS and CDR2 is YFSETQ. The CDR3 spells CASSSRVSGSYGYTF. The CDR3 DNA is TGCGCCAGCAGCTCCCGTGTTTCGGGTTCCTATGGCTACACCTTC.

This chain links TRBV7-9 with TRBJ2-2; TRBD1 aligns across 7 bases. V lost 6 bases and J lost 0; bases outside the gene matches: 10. The V gene's germline CDR1 is SEHNR and CDR2 FQNEAQ (reference sequence). The length of the CDR3 is 17 residues. In DNA, the CDR3 is TGTGCCAGCAGGCAAACAGGGGCGCCTACGAACACCGGGGAGCTGTTTTTT. Protein: CASRQTGAPTNTGELFF.

This chain joins TRBV13 and TRBJ2-5; possibly TRBD1 or TRBD2 for D (6 bases each). Germline V gene lookup returns CDR1 PRHDT and CDR2 FYEKMQ (reference sequence). V lost 5 bases, J lost 6 bases, and 16 bases lay in between. This CDR3 has 14 residues. The CDR3 sequence is CASSLEGGGKTQYF. In nucleotides, the CDR3 is TGTGCCAGCAGCCTCGAGGGGGGTGGAAAGACCCAGTACTTC.

This clone occurred many times. The chain employs TRBV15 and TRBJ2-3; TRBD1 aligns across 7 bases. This CDR3 has 16 residues. The V segment lost 5 bases and the J segment 1 base; nucleotides outside the gene matches: 9. Germline V lookup: CDR1 LNHNV, CDR2 YYDKDF (reference sequence). The CDR3 sequence is CATSLETGQGTDTQYF. The CDR3 DNA follows: TGTGCCACCAGCCTCGAGACCGGACAGGGCACAGATACGCAGTATTTT.

The genes are TRBV15 and TRBJ1-5; possibly TRBD1 for D (5 bases). The CDR3 is 13 amino acids. Germline CDR1 LNHNV, CDR2 YYDKDF (reference sequence). Trimming took off 0 bases at V and 6 bases at J, with 6 bases between the two ends. The CDR3 region has the DNA TGTGCCACCAGCAGAGAGGGGGTTCAGCCCCAGCATTTT. Its translation: CATSREGVQPQHF.

Ten or more counts support this clone. Other nucleotide sequences in the sample specify the same CDR3. This chain joins TRBV7-9 and TRBJ1-5, with a tentative D call TRBD1 (5 bases). The CDR3 covers 14 residues. CDR1 is SEHNR and CDR2 is FQNEAQ in the germline V gene (reference sequence). V was shortened by 5 bases and J by 0 bases, with 8 bases between the two germline ends. This chain's CDR3 is CASSLGASNQPQHF. The CDR3 region has the DNA TGTGCCAGCAGCCTTGGGGCTAGCAATCAGCCCCAGCATTTT.

This sequence joins TRBV19 and TRBJ2-5; unclear D gene. The CDR3 has 13 residues. CDR1 and CDR2 from the germline V gene are LNHDA and SQIVND (reference sequence). Trimming took off 5 bases at V and 1 base at J, with 8 bases between the two ends. The CDR3 is CASSGVVQETQYF. The CDR3 region has the DNA TGTGCCAGTAGTGGGGTCGTCCAAGAGACCCAGTACTTC.

This clone has more than one count but fewer than ten. The chain combines TRBV7-8 with TRBJ1-5; possibly TRBD1 for D (5 bases). The CDR3 spans 14 residues. Germline V CDR1 and CDR2: SGHVS, FQNEAQ. V was shortened by 1 base and J by 6 bases, with 10 bases between the two germline ends. The CDR3 protein is CASSLDRLGQPQHF. CDR3 bases: TGTGCCAGCAGCTTAGACAGGTTAGGTCAGCCCCAGCATTTT.

The V call is TRBV9, the J call TRBJ1-1; D gene ambiguous. V was clipped by 3 bases and J by 3 bases, with 18 bases between them. The V gene's germline CDR1 is SGDLS and CDR2 YYNGEE. This CDR3 spans 16 amino acids. The CDR3 protein is CASSDLAEGTDTEAFF. Here the CDR3 DNA reads TGTGCCAGCAGCGATCTGGCGGAGGGTACGGACACTGAAGCTTTCTTT.

The sample holds a few counts of this clone. The chain links TRBV7-9 to TRBJ2-7; D is possibly TRBD1 (6 bases). This CDR3 spans 13 amino acids. Germline lookup yields CDR1 SEHNR and CDR2 FQNEAQ (reference sequence). Deletions cut 5 bases from V and 3 bases from J, with 11 bases between. CDR3 amino acids: CASSREGGYEQYF. DNA of the CDR3: TGTGCCAGCAGCCGCGAAGGGGGCTACGAGCAGTACTTC.

This chain connects TRBV5-1 to TRBJ2-1; 11 bases are shared with TRBD1. Germline values: CDR1 SGHRS, CDR2 YFSETQ. The CDR3 totals 16 residues. Trimming took 4 bases from V and 4 from J; bases not matched to a gene: 7. The CDR3 is CASSRGQGVLYNEQFF. Written as DNA, the CDR3 is TGCGCCAGCAGCAGGGGACAGGGGGTTCTTTACAATGAGCAGTTCTTC.

This clone was detected only a few times. The junction differs from germline at one of its ends, possibly a read error. The rearrangement uses TRBV5-1 and TRBJ2-1, with D possibly TRBD1 on 6 matching bases. The germline V gene has CDR1 SGHRS and CDR2 YFSETQ. This CDR3 is built from 12 residues. CDR3 in amino acids: CASSRTDNEQFF. The CDR3 nucleotides read TGCGCCAGCAGTCGGACAGACAATGAACAGTTCTTC.

CDR3 coding DNA: TGCGCCAGCAGTCAGAGGAAGAGGGATCAGTACTTC. Translating it yields CASSQRKRDQYF. The chain employs TRBV23-1 and TRBJ2-7; the D gene is possibly TRBD2 (5 bases). TRBV23-1 is an open reading frame, and its role is uncertain. V dropped 3 bases and J dropped 10 bases, with 13 bases sitting between them. The CDR3 runs to 12 residues.